A single sample is the source of the 24 T cell receptor beta chains below, sequenced in a study of control samples from healthy donors and cancer patients (dated by TCRdb to about 2020). The library was prepared using the immunoSEQ multiplex PCR assay. Imported from immuneACCESS, the table was reduced by TCRdb to in-frame sequences with V and J called. These copies leave out some clones; in studies compared against another copy, an unresolved V gene accounts for under half, and the cause of the remainder is not known. The sample table shows tens of thousands of clones, and roughly nine tenths are seen once. Around 0.9% of the sample belongs to the ten largest clones. What was sequenced was blood. These receptors were obtained from a woman aged 25-40 years in good health.

The V gene is TRBV15, the J gene TRBJ2-3, with no clear D. Trimming took off 0 bases at V and 10 bases at J, with 17 bases between the two ends. Germline V gives CDR1 LNHNV, CDR2 YYDKDF (reference sequence). The CDR3 has 15 amino acids. The DNA for the CDR3 is TGTGCCACCAGCAGAGATGGTGGGCCCTATATCCCGCAGTATTTT. It translates to CATSRDGGPYIPQYF.

This chain joins TRBV28 and TRBJ2-3; weak D call: TRBD2 (5 bases). Trimming removed 10 bases from V and 4 bases from J, with 12 bases in between. The germline gives CDR1 MDHEN, CDR2 SYDVKM. CDR3 length equals 12 residues. The CDR3 region is CAIRGSADTQYF. The CDR3 DNA reads TGTGCCATCCGAGGGAGCGCAGATACGCAGTATTTT.

The chain recombines TRBV3-1 (or the pseudogene TRBV3-2) with TRBJ1-2; tentatively, D is TRBD1 (6 bases). The germline V gene encodes CDR1 LGHDT and CDR2 YNNKEL (reference sequence). Trimming removed 3 bases at V and 7 bases at J, with 18 bases between. This CDR3 has 15 amino acids. This chain's CDR3 is CASSQPSGAPSGYTF. CDR3 coding DNA: TGTGCCAGCAGCCAGCCTTCGGGGGCGCCTAGTGGCTACACCTTC.

The chain employs TRBV28 and TRBJ2-2; possible D gene TRBD1, 6 bases. CDR3 length equals 15 residues. The V end was cut by 6 bases, the J end by 3 bases, with 14 bases between. CDR1 MDHEN and CDR2 SYDVKM come from the germline V gene. CDR3 amino acids: CASRASGAYTGELFF. CDR3 sequence (DNA): TGTGCCAGCAGAGCCTCAGGGGCGTACACCGGGGAGCTGTTTTTT. Drawing the rest from reference TRBV28 and TRBJ2-2, the complete variable domain is DVKVTQSSRYLVKRTGEKVFLECVQDMDHENMFWYRQDPGLGLRLIYFSYDVKMKEKGDIPEGYSVSREKKERFSLILESASTNQTSMYLCASRASGAYTGELFFGEGSRLTVL.

This clone was counted only a few times. The rearrangement joins TRBV5-6 to TRBJ2-5; 9 bases are shared with TRBD1. The CDR3 spans 14 residues. CDR1 and CDR2 (germline): SGHDT, YYEEEE. V lost 2 bases to trimming and J lost 2 bases; unmatched junction nucleotides: 1. As DNA, the CDR3 is TGTGCCAGCAGCTTAGGGACAGGGCAAGAGACCCAGTACTTC. The encoded protein is CASSLGTGQETQYF. Full variable domain (missing parts from reference TRBV5-6 and TRBJ2-5): DAGVTQSPTHLIKTRGQQVTLRCSPKSGHDTVSWYQQALGQGPQFIFQYYEEEERQRGNFPDRFSGHQFPNYSSELNVNALLLGDSALYLCASSLGTGQETQYFGPGTRLLVL.

This clone was detected once. The V and J genes are TRBV18 and TRBJ1-4; D gene unclear. The CDR3 sequence is 14 residues long. CDR1 and CDR2 (germline): KGHSH, LQKENI. V lost 0 bases and J 7 bases, leaving 9 bases between the germline ends. Written as DNA, the CDR3 is TGTGCCAGCTCACCACCTGGGTTGCGTGAAAAACTGTTTTTT. Translated, it gives CASSPPGLREKLFF.

The V call is TRBV9, the J call TRBJ1-2, with D possibly matching TRBD1 (5 bases). The CDR3 runs to 15 residues. V was shortened by 3 bases and J by 8 bases, with 20 bases between the two germline ends. The germline V gene encodes CDR1 SGDLS and CDR2 YYNGEE. The CDR3 spells CASSEQGAEPMGYTF. The CDR3 coding sequence is TGTGCCAGCAGCGAGCAGGGAGCTGAACCGATGGGCTACACCTTC.

The CDR3 loop is CASSFLGGTGELFF. The CDR3, as DNA: TGTGCCAGCAGCTTTTTGGGGGGAACCGGGGAGCTGTTTTTT. The chain couples TRBV7-3 to TRBJ2-2, with D perhaps TRBD2 (6 bases). CDR1 is SGHTA and CDR2 is FQGTGA in the germline V gene. V was trimmed by 3 bases and J by 5 bases, leaving 10 bases between them. The CDR3 consists of 14 residues.

The chain couples TRBV3-1 (or the pseudogene TRBV3-2) to TRBJ2-2, with TRBD1 matching over 8 bases. V dropped 6 bases and J dropped 3; count of bases not matched to a gene: 6. Germline CDR1 is LGHDT and CDR2 is YNNKEL (reference sequence). The CDR3 runs to 15 residues. CDR3 DNA: TGTGCCAGCAGAGGCGGGACAGGTTACACCGGGGAGCTGTTTTTT. The encoded protein is CASRGGTGYTGELFF.

Only one count was recorded for this clone. CDR3: CASSFSGTSVGSGELFF. CDR3 DNA: TGTGCCAGCAGCTTTAGCGGTACTAGCGTTGGTAGCGGGGAGCTGTTTTTT. This chain connects TRBV7-9 to TRBJ2-2; 7 bases line up with TRBD2. Germline CDR1 reads SEHNR; CDR2 reads FQNEAQ (reference sequence). The junction had 14 bases not matched to a gene; V was cut back by 3 bases and J by 7 bases. The CDR3 runs to 17 residues.

The J gene is TRBJ2-7, the V gene TRBV13; D is perhaps TRBD2 (5 bases). The germline gives CDR1 PRHDT, CDR2 FYEKMQ (reference sequence). The CDR3 extends over 15 amino acids. Trimming cost V 5 bases and J 3 bases, with 17 bases left between them. The CDR3 region is CASSHEGSVDYEQYF. The DNA for the CDR3 is TGTGCCAGCAGCCACGAGGGATCTGTGGACTACGAGCAGTACTTC.

The chain joins TRBV5-4 to TRBJ2-7; D remains ambiguous. V lost 1 base and J lost 0, with 8 bases in between. The CDR3 has 14 amino acids. Germline V gene sequence: CDR1 SGHNT, CDR2 YYREEE (reference sequence). CDR3 coding DNA: TGTGCCAGCAGCTTGATTCAGGACTCCTACGAGCAGTACTTC. It translates to CASSLIQDSYEQYF. Supplemented by reference TRBV5-4 and TRBJ2-7, the full variable domain reads ETGVTQSPTHLIKTRGQQVTLRCSSQSGHNTVSWYQQALGQGPQFIFQYYREEENGRGNFPPRFSGLQFPNYSSELNVNALELDDSALYLCASSLIQDSYEQYFGPGTRLTVT.

The J gene is TRBJ1-2, the V gene TRBV6-5, with D perhaps TRBD1 (6 bases). The CDR3 spans 12 residues. Germline V gene lookup returns CDR1 MNHEY and CDR2 SVGAGI. With 8 bases removed from V and 2 bases from J, the gap between germline ends came to 9 bases. CDR3 nucleotide sequence: TGTGCCAGCGACAGGATCAACTATGGCTACACCTTC. Translating gives CASDRINYGYTF.

This chain connects TRBV6-5 to TRBJ2-1; perhaps TRBD2 as D (7 bases). V was shortened by 0 bases and J by 6 bases, with 12 bases between the two germline ends. Looked up from germline, CDR1 is MNHEY and CDR2 is SVGAGI. The CDR3 runs to 15 residues. The CDR3: CASSYSGGPSNEQFF. The CDR3 DNA is TGTGCCAGCAGTTACTCGGGGGGGCCAAGCAATGAGCAGTTCTTC.

The chain combines TRBV10-2 with TRBJ2-1, with 12 bases matching TRBD2. Looked up from germline, CDR1 is WSHSY and CDR2 is SAAADI. The CDR3 contains 15 residues. J gave up 4 bases and V 6 bases, and 4 bases lay outside the gene matches. This CDR3 reads CASRHLAGGYNEQFF. CDR3 sequence (DNA): TGCGCCAGCAGACACCTAGCGGGAGGGTACAATGAGCAGTTCTTC.

The gene calls are TRBV28 and TRBJ1-5, with a tentative D call TRBD1 (5 bases). Germline V gene sequence: CDR1 MDHEN, CDR2 SYDVKM. Trimming pared 4 bases from V and 5 bases from J, leaving 12 bases between. CDR3 length: 14 residues. The chain's CDR3 is CASSSGPEDQPQHF. As DNA, the CDR3 is TGTGCCAGCAGTTCAGGGCCAGAGGATCAGCCCCAGCATTTT.

V and J are TRBV30 and TRBJ1-1, with D uncertain. The CDR3 runs to 13 residues. V lost 3 bases, J lost 0 bases, and 8 bases lay in between. The V gene's germline CDR1 is GTSNPN and CDR2 SVGIG (reference sequence). The CDR3 sequence: CAWRAKVNTEAFF. CDR3 bases: TGTGCCTGGAGAGCAAAGGTGAACACTGAAGCTTTCTTT.

The chain carries TRBV12-3 or TRBV12-4 and TRBJ1-2; TRBD1 agrees at 8 bases. CDR3 length: 12 amino acids. J was trimmed by 8 bases and V by 6 bases; bases with no gene match: 5. CDR3 coding DNA: TGTGCCAGCAGACTGACAGGGGAAGGCTACACCTTC. It is translated as CASRLTGEGYTF.

This chain joins TRBV28 and TRBJ1-1; 7 bases are shared with TRBD1. Germline values: CDR1 MDHEN, CDR2 SYDVKM. V shed 3 bases and J 5 bases; nucleotides not matched to a gene: 6. The CDR3 length is 14 residues. CDR3 protein: CASSLTGRSTEAFF. The CDR3 coding sequence is TGTGCCAGCAGTTTGACAGGGCGAAGTACTGAAGCTTTCTTT.

The chain couples TRBV2 to TRBJ2-1; 9 bases are shared with TRBD2. Unmatched junction bases numbered 3, after V lost 10 bases and J lost 5 bases. The CDR3 runs 12 residues. Germline V gene sequence: CDR1 SNHLY, CDR2 FYNNEI. CDR3 in amino acids: CAKRGENNEQFF. CDR3 coding DNA: TGTGCCAAGCGGGGGGAGAACAATGAGCAGTTCTTC. Filled out from reference TRBV2 and TRBJ2-1, the complete variable domain reads EPEVTQTPSHQVTQMGQEVILRCVPISNHLYFYWYRQILGQKVEFLVSFYNNEISEKSEIFDDQFSVERPDGSNFTLKIRSTKLEDSAMYFCAKRGENNEQFFGPGTRLTVL.

The rearrangement joins TRBV25-1 to TRBJ1-2, with 7 bases that match TRBD1. CDR3 length: 14 residues. Losses at the gene ends were 1 base for V and 7 bases for J; bases not matched to a gene: 6. CDR1 and CDR2 from the germline V gene are MGHDK and SYGVNS. In nucleotides, the CDR3 is TGTGCCAGCAGTGAATCCGGGGACAGTCTTGGCTACACCTTC. Translating gives CASSESGDSLGYTF.

The V and J genes are TRBV18 and TRBJ2-7; TRBD2 might be the D (5 bases). The CDR3 has 13 amino acids. V lost 4 bases, J lost 0 bases, and 7 bases lay in between. Germline V gene lookup returns CDR1 KGHSH and CDR2 LQKENI. This chain's CDR3 is CASSQLDSYEQYF. The CDR3 DNA sequence: TGTGCCAGCTCACAACTAGACTCCTACGAGCAGTACTTC.

This clone occurred once. The chain links TRBV2 to TRBJ2-7; TRBD2 matches 10 bases. Germline loops: CDR1 SNHLY, CDR2 FYNNEI. Losses at the gene ends were 0 bases for V and 6 bases for J; bases not matched to a gene: 20. This CDR3 contains 20 residues. The CDR3 bases are TGTGCCAGCAGTGAAGCGCTTGCTACTAGGGCCAGCGGGAGGGCCGGCGAGCAGTACTTC. Translating gives CASSEALATRASGRAGEQYF. Looking up the rest from reference TRBV2 and TRBJ2-7 gives the full variable domain: EPEVTQTPSHQVTQMGQEVILRCVPISNHLYFYWYRQILGQKVEFLVSFYNNEISEKSEIFDDQFSVERPDGSNFTLKIRSTKLEDSAMYFCASSEALATRASGRAGEQYFGPGTRLTVT.

Only a few counts were recorded for this clone. The V call is TRBV3-1 (or the pseudogene TRBV3-2), the J call TRBJ2-5; 7 bases agree with TRBD1. The germline V gene has CDR1 LGHDT and CDR2 YNNKEL (reference sequence). This CDR3 contains 15 residues. With V trimmed by 8 bases and J by 3 bases, 12 bases remained unmatched. CDR3 residues: CASGKIQGRKETQYF. The DNA for the CDR3 is TGTGCCAGCGGAAAGATACAGGGGCGAAAAGAGACCCAGTACTTC.